The sequence of this T cell receptor beta chain was determined in a study of memory CD8 T cells in hepatitis C reinfection. Study context: Samples before reinfection came 55 to 20 weeks prior to detection.

Generated by immunoSEQ multiplex PCR, the TCRdb table keeps only in-frame clones and is missing some. Here the sample spans approximately 50,000 clones, roughly 90% being singletons. This clone appeared once. Other DNA sequences in the same sample also yield this CDR3. Time point reported: pre-reinfection, 55 to 20 weeks before reinfection detection. The sorted cells went straight to TCR sequencing with no prior in vitro expansion. A couple of donors provided sorted CD3+ CD8+ CD45RO- naive CD8 T cells at all three reinfection time points. Material: naive CD8+ T cells sorted from blood. The origin of this receptor is a man younger than 30 with hepatitis C virus infection.

CDR3 amino acids: CASSLRFTDTQYF. The CDR3 bases are TGTGCCAGCAGTTTACGTTTCACAGATACGCAGTATTTT. This rearrangement joins TRBV27 to TRBJ2-3; D uncertain. V dropped 2 bases and J dropped 2 bases, with 5 bases sitting between them. Looked up from germline, CDR1 is MNHEY and CDR2 is SMNVEV (reference sequence). The CDR3 runs to 13 residues.